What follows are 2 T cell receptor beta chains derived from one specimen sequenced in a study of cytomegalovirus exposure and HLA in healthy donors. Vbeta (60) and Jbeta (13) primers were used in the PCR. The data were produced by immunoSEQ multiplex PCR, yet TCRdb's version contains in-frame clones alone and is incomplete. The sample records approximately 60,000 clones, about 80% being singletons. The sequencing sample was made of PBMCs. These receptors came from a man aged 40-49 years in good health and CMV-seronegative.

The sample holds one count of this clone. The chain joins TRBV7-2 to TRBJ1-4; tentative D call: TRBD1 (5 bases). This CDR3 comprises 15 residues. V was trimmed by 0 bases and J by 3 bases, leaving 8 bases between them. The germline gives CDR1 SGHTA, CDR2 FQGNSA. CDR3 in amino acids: CASSLALGANEKLFF. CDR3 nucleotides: TGTGCCAGCAGCTTAGCTCTAGGGGCTAATGAAAAACTGTTTTTT.

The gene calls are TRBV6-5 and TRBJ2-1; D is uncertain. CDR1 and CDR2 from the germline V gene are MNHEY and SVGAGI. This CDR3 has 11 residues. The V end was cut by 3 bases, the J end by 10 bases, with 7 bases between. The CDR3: CASSYMREQFF. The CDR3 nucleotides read TGTGCCAGCAGTTATATGAGGGAGCAGTTCTTC.